Presented here are 11 T cell receptor beta chains from one specimen sequenced in a study of CD8 T cells in ankylosing spondylitis. TCRdb re-analysed the 5' RACE reads in MiXCR, keeping a single row per CDR3 protein. The data show 750,000 to 850,000 distinct CDR3 sequences, 12% seen once. Findings of the study overall: What appeared characteristic of ankylosing spondylitis blood was a TCR beta motif of seven to nine highly homologous variants.

Antigens for these TCRs are unknown. The material sequenced was blood, either unsorted or a sorted T cell fraction (not recorded which). The receptor source for this set is a male donor with ankylosing spondylitis.

CDR3 sequence reads: CSSRAGGGETQYF. The DNA of the CDR3 is TGCAGCTCGCGAGCGGGAGGAGGGGAGACCCAGTACTTC. This rearrangement joins TRBV29-1 to TRBJ2-5; TRBD2 agrees at 9 bases. J lost 5 bases, V lost 8 bases, and 9 bases had no gene match. The germline gives CDR1 SQVTM, CDR2 ANQGSEA. The CDR3 extends over 13 amino acids. Full variable domain (missing parts from reference TRBV29-1 and TRBJ2-5): SAVISQKPSRDICQRGTSLTIQCQVDSQVTMMFWYRQQPGQSLTLIATANQGSEATYESGFVIDKFPISRPNLTFSTLTVSNMSPEDSSIYLCSSRAGGGETQYFGPGTRLLVL.

This chain joins TRBV11-2 and TRBJ2-2, with D uncertain. There are 15 residues in the CDR3. Germline lookup yields CDR1 SGHAT and CDR2 FQNNGV. The V and J ends lost 4 bases and 0 bases respectively, with 9 bases between them. CDR3 nucleotide sequence: TGTGCCAGCAGCTACTTCACCGCGAACACCGGGGAGCTGTTTTTT. It codes for CASSYFTANTGELFF.

This chain connects TRBV7-9 to TRBJ2-7; a weak D match, TRBD2 (6 bases). The ends were cut back, 5 bases at V and 3 bases at J, with 14 bases in the middle. The CDR3 is made up of 14 amino acids. Germline assignment: CDR1 SEHNR and CDR2 FQNEAQ (reference sequence). In nucleotides, the CDR3 is TGTGCCAGCAGCCAACCGGGACTTCTCTACGAGCAGTACTTC. It specifies CASSQPGLLYEQYF.

The rearrangement joins TRBV24-1 to TRBJ1-1, with 7 nucleotides matching TRBD1. The J segment lost 11 bases and the V segment lost 3 bases, leaving 11 bases of the junction unmatched. CDR1 and CDR2 (germline): KGHDR, SFDVKD. The CDR3 runs 14 residues. The CDR3 spells CATSDPLDRERAFF. CDR3 nucleotides: TGTGCCACCAGTGATCCGCTAGACAGGGAGCGCGCTTTCTTT.

This clonotype was seen repeatedly, ten times or more. This sequence joins TRBV10-1 and TRBJ2-1; TRBD2 matches 7 bases. The CDR3 is made up of 11 amino acids. The V and J ends lost 5 bases and 11 bases, in that order; junction bases with no gene match: 3. Germline V gives CDR1 WNHNN, CDR2 SYGVQD (reference sequence). The CDR3 DNA follows: TGCGCCAGCAGTACCGGGACTAAGCAGTTCTTC. Translated, it gives CASSTGTKQFF.

This chain joins TRBV11-3 and TRBJ2-3; weak D call: TRBD2 (5 bases). The length of the CDR3 is 15 residues. V was cut by 1 base and J by 2 bases, with 10 bases left in between. Germline loops: CDR1 SGHNT, CDR2 YENEEA. CDR3 region: CASSLGGSVTDTQYF. The CDR3 region has the DNA TGTGCCAGCAGCTTAGGCGGGTCAGTCACAGATACGCAGTATTTT.

The chain recombines TRBV7-8 with TRBJ2-1; 14 bases fit TRBD2. Germline CDR1 reads SGHVS; CDR2 reads FQNEAQ. V lost 6 bases to trimming and J lost 8 bases; unmatched junction nucleotides: 9. CDR3 size: 16 residues. The CDR3 region is CASRHGTSGRRYEQFF. CDR3 sequence (DNA): TGTGCCAGCAGACACGGGACTAGCGGGAGAAGGTATGAGCAGTTCTTC.

This clonotype came up many times. This chain connects TRBV20-1 to TRBJ2-5; D gene unclear. Germline V gene lookup returns CDR1 DFQATT and CDR2 SNEGSKA (reference sequence). This CDR3 spans 13 amino acids. V lost 1 base and J 1 base, leaving 7 bases between the germline ends. The CDR3 spells CSARVRGQETQYF. In DNA form, the CDR3 reads TGCAGTGCTAGAGTCAGAGGCCAAGAGACCCAGTACTTC.

V and J are TRBV5-1 and TRBJ2-2; D possibly uses TRBD1 or TRBD2 (5 bases each). Germline CDR1 SGHRS, CDR2 YFSETQ. Trimming pared 1 base from V and 5 bases from J, leaving 12 bases between. This CDR3 spans 15 amino acids. In nucleotides, the CDR3 is TGCGCCAGCAGCTTGTTAAGTTGGGGGACCGGGGAGCTGTTTTTT. Translating gives CASSLLSWGTGELFF.

CDR3 bases: TGCAGTGCTAGGGAGACAGGGGGACCCTACAATGAGCAGTTCTTC. This sequence encodes CSARETGGPYNEQFF. This sequence joins TRBV20-1 and TRBJ2-1; 9 bases are shared with TRBD1. CDR3 length equals 15 residues. The V segment lost 3 bases and the J segment 2 bases; nucleotides outside the gene matches: 5. Germline CDR1 DFQATT, CDR2 SNEGSKA (reference sequence).

This clonotype was observed many times. The J gene is TRBJ1-1, the V gene TRBV3-1; no clear D. The CDR3 is made up of 16 amino acids. Germline CDR1 LGHDT, CDR2 YNNKEL (reference sequence). V was cut by 0 bases and J by 8 bases, with 19 bases left in between. CDR3 in DNA: TGTGCCAGCAGCCAAGATAGGTCGAGATCGCTGGGCGAAGCTTTCTTT. Translating it yields CASSQDRSRSLGEAFF.